The 30 T cell receptor beta chains in this list originate from one sample, sequenced in a study of shared clonotypes between healthy human individuals. The protocol was immunoSEQ multiplex PCR, while the TCRdb copy is restricted to in-frame clones and leaves out a portion. This sample yields approximately 2.1 million clones, of which more than 80% are seen a single time; 0.3% to 0.4% belongs to the top ten. The sequencing sample was made of naive CD4+ T cells from PBMCs. Subset reported: CD45RA+ positively selected. These receptors were obtained from a man between 18 and 35 years old in good health. Some clones in this sample may be carry-over from other donors' samples.

The gene calls are TRBV5-1 and TRBJ2-4; D uncertain. The CDR3 has 14 residues. V dropped 1 base and J dropped 0 bases, with 5 bases sitting between them. Germline V gene lookup returns CDR1 SGHRS and CDR2 YFSETQ. DNA of the CDR3: TGCGCCAGCAGCTTGAGCGAAGCCAAAAACATTCAGTACTTC. Amino acid sequence: CASSLSEAKNIQYF.

The chain combines TRBV27 with TRBJ2-3; TRBD1 matches 7 bases. The ends lost 6 bases at V and 1 base at J; junction bases unmatched: 4. This CDR3 comprises 14 residues. Germline V gene data show CDR1 as MNHEY and CDR2 as SMNVEV (reference sequence). The CDR3 loop reads CASRFTGGTDTQYF. CDR3 nucleotide sequence: TGTGCCAGCAGATTTACAGGGGGCACAGATACGCAGTATTTT.

V usage is TRBV5-1 and J usage is TRBJ2-1, with TRBD2 matching 7 bases. The CDR3 covers 15 residues. The V and J ends lost 3 bases and 2 bases, in that order; junction bases with no gene match: 5. Germline loops: CDR1 SGHRS, CDR2 YFSETQ. The CDR3 sequence: CASSWLAAAYNEQFF. The CDR3 region has the DNA TGCGCCAGCAGCTGGCTAGCGGCTGCCTACAATGAGCAGTTCTTC.

The V call is TRBV28, the J call TRBJ1-1; D is unresolved. From germline, CDR1 is MDHEN and CDR2 SYDVKM. The CDR3 loop spans 12 amino acids. The V gene lost 7 bases and the J gene lost 6 bases, with 12 bases spanning the gap. The CDR3 sequence: CASTELGSEAFF. CDR3 DNA sequence: TGTGCCAGCACGGAGCTCGGCTCTGAAGCTTTCTTT.

This rearrangement joins TRBV19 to TRBJ1-5; D might be TRBD1 (5 bases). The CDR3 runs 15 residues. Germline V gives CDR1 LNHDA, CDR2 SQIVND (reference sequence). V lost 4 bases, J lost 4 bases, and 14 bases lay in between. CDR3 DNA: TGTGCCAGTAGTAAAAACAGGTACCAGAATCAGCCCCAGCATTTT. Protein product: CASSKNRYQNQPQHF.

The chain links TRBV11-3 to TRBJ2-1; 8 positions match TRBD2. The CDR3 has 15 amino acids. CDR1 and CDR2 from the germline V gene are SGHNT and YENEEA. The trim removed 5 bases at V and 0 bases at J, leaving 3 bases unmatched. The CDR3 spells CASSRSGGSYNEQFF. CDR3 bases: TGTGCCAGCAGCCGGAGCGGGGGCTCCTACAATGAGCAGTTCTTC.

CDR3 coding DNA: TGTGCCAGCAGCTTAGTCAGGGGATCCACCGGGGAGCTGTTTTTT. Translation: CASSLVRGSTGELFF. The gene calls are TRBV7-2 and TRBJ2-2; tentatively, D is TRBD1 (6 bases). Trimming took off 1 base at V and 4 bases at J, with 10 bases between the two ends. Germline-derived CDR1 and CDR2 are SGHTA and FQGNSA. The CDR3 has 15 amino acids. Variable domain in full (rest from reference TRBV7-2 and TRBJ2-2): GAGVSQSPSNKVTEKGKDVELRCDPISGHTALYWYRQSLGQGLEFLIYFQGNSAPDKSGLPSDRFSAERTGGSVSTLTIQRTQQEDSAVYLCASSLVRGSTGELFFGEGSRLTVL.

The chain uses TRBV18 and TRBJ1-2, with D hard to call. Germline V gene data show CDR1 as KGHSH and CDR2 as LQKENI. The CDR3 spans 14 residues. V lost 0 bases and J lost 5, with 10 bases in between. CDR3 region: CASSPPVQEYGYTF. The CDR3 DNA reads as TGTGCCAGCTCACCACCTGTTCAGGAGTATGGCTACACCTTC.

The chain carries TRBV27 and TRBJ1-4, with TRBD1 matching over 7 bases. This CDR3 spans 14 amino acids. With V trimmed by 2 bases and J by 5 bases, 2 bases remained unmatched. Germline V CDR1 and CDR2: MNHEY, SMNVEV (reference sequence). CDR3: CASSLRGLNEKLFF. In DNA form, the CDR3 reads TGTGCCAGCAGTTTAAGGGGGCTGAATGAAAAACTGTTTTTT.

A note on this clone: The identical CDR3 is also encoded by other nucleotide sequences in the sample. The chain links TRBV4-1 to TRBJ2-5, with D perhaps TRBD2 (5 bases). CDR3 length: 18 amino acids. V lost 3 bases, J lost 4 bases, and 24 bases lay in between. CDR1 and CDR2 (germline): MGHRA, YSYEKL. The CDR3 sequence: CASSHSFSGSGLRETQYF. As DNA, the CDR3 is TGCGCCAGCAGCCACTCGTTCAGTGGGAGTGGTCTAAGAGAGACCCAGTACTTC.

V gene TRBV7-9 combines with J gene TRBJ1-2; 8 bases fit TRBD1. Per germline, CDR1 SEHNR and CDR2 FQNEAQ (reference sequence). CDR3 length equals 14 residues. The trim removed 5 bases at V and 8 bases at J, leaving 10 bases unmatched. CDR3 coding DNA: TGTGCCAGCAGCCCGGGGACAGGCTTGCTGGGCTACACCTTC. Protein sequence: CASSPGTGLLGYTF.

Only a few counts were recorded for this clone. The chain recombines TRBV7-9 with TRBJ1-1, with D possibly matching TRBD1 (5 bases). Germline values: CDR1 SEHNR, CDR2 FQNEAQ (reference sequence). Trimming took off 1 base at V and 3 bases at J, with 9 bases between the two ends. CDR3 length: 14 residues. CDR3 coding DNA: TGTGCCAGCAGCTTAGTGTCGGGGGACACTGAAGCTTTCTTT. Translation: CASSLVSGDTEAFF.

This sequence joins TRBV29-1 and TRBJ2-7; D may be TRBD1 (5 bases). Trimming left V 7 bases short and J 7 bases short, with 17 bases between. CDR3 length: 12 residues. CDR1 SQVTM and CDR2 ANQGSEA come from the germline V gene. The CDR3 sequence: CSGGRASEEQYF. The CDR3 DNA sequence: TGCAGCGGGGGCCGGGCATCAGAGGAGCAGTACTTC.

The rearrangement uses TRBV6-5 and TRBJ2-3; a possible D gene is TRBD1 (6 bases). The CDR3 runs to 14 residues. CDR1 is MNHEY, CDR2 SVGAGI, per germline. The V end was cut by 6 bases, the J end by 6 bases, with 16 bases between. This CDR3 is CASSPGTLRDTQYF. The CDR3, as DNA: TGTGCCAGCAGCCCCGGGACACTTCGGGATACGCAGTATTTT.

The V and J genes are TRBV5-6 and TRBJ1-4; the D gene is possibly TRBD1 (6 bases). Trimming removed 2 bases from V and 8 bases from J, with 13 bases in between. Germline V gene sequence: CDR1 SGHDT, CDR2 YYEEEE. The CDR3 extends over 14 amino acids. This CDR3 reads CASSLGQFGEKLFF. The DNA of the CDR3 is TGTGCCAGCAGCTTAGGACAGTTCGGGGAAAAACTGTTTTTT.

The chain employs TRBV19 and TRBJ2-2; tentative D call: TRBD2 (6 bases). Per germline, CDR1 LNHDA and CDR2 SQIVND (reference sequence). The CDR3 has 18 amino acids. Deletions cut 2 bases from V and 4 bases from J, with 20 bases between. CDR3 nucleotide sequence: TGTGCCAGTAGTATACCACCCGGGCAGGCCGGGGGCACCGGGGAGCTGTTTTTT. This encodes CASSIPPGQAGGTGELFF.

The chain uses TRBV11-2 and TRBJ2-7, with TRBD1 as a possible D gene (7 bases). This CDR3 is built from 12 residues. V was pared by 1 base and J by 13 bases, with 14 bases between. Germline V gives CDR1 SGHAT, CDR2 FQNNGV. The CDR3 spells CASSLAGQGGYF. The DNA of the CDR3 is TGTGCCAGCAGCTTAGCTGGGCAGGGGGGCTACTTC.

The rearrangement joins TRBV7-2 to TRBJ2-1; no definite D call. The CDR3 length is 14 residues. Trimming removed 4 bases from V and 1 base from J, with 8 bases in between. Germline V gene lookup returns CDR1 SGHTA and CDR2 FQGNSA. The CDR3 here is CASSSSLSYNEQFF. The CDR3 DNA is TGTGCCAGCAGCTCTTCCCTTTCCTACAATGAGCAGTTCTTC.

V usage is TRBV2 and J usage is TRBJ2-2; D may be TRBD1 (6 bases). The CDR3 totals 13 residues. Between the trimmed V and J ends, which lost 6 bases and 7 bases, there was a span of 12 bases. CDR1 and CDR2 from the germline V gene are SNHLY and FYNNEI. In DNA form, the CDR3 reads TGTGCCAGCAGAGAGACAGGTTTCGGGGAGCTGTTTTTT. It specifies CASRETGFGELFF.

The V and J genes are TRBV7-8 and TRBJ2-3; 8 bases align to TRBD2. Germline CDR1 and CDR2: SGHVS and FQNEAQ. J lost 6 bases, V lost 4 bases, and 15 bases had no gene match. The CDR3 runs to 17 residues. The CDR3 DNA reads as TGTGCCAGCAGCTCATATGCCGGGACTAGGGGATGGGATACGCAGTATTTT. Encoded protein: CASSSYAGTRGWDTQYF.

The chain employs TRBV18 and TRBJ2-1, with D maybe TRBD1 (6 bases). From germline, CDR1 is KGHSH and CDR2 LQKENI. Trimming cost V 3 bases and J 6 bases, with 15 bases left between them. The CDR3 has 15 residues. Here the CDR3 reads CASSPGTRAGNEQFF. The CDR3 DNA follows: TGTGCCAGCTCACCCGGGACACGGGCAGGCAATGAGCAGTTCTTC.

This clone came up once. The chain recombines TRBV7-8 with TRBJ2-3, with D hard to call. From germline, CDR1 is SGHVS and CDR2 FQNEAQ. The CDR3 covers 13 residues. Trimming took 1 base from V and 4 from J, leaving 6 bases between them. The CDR3 loop reads CASSLGVPDTQYF. CDR3 nucleotides: TGTGCCAGCAGCTTAGGGGTGCCAGATACGCAGTATTTT.

The rearrangement links TRBV25-1 to TRBJ2-2; D unresolved. V lost 4 bases and J 4 bases, leaving 13 bases between the germline ends. The CDR3 contains 15 residues. Per germline, CDR1 MGHDK and CDR2 SYGVNS. CDR3: CASSVRAMGTGELFF. CDR3 DNA sequence: TGTGCCAGCAGTGTCCGGGCGATGGGCACCGGGGAGCTGTTTTTT.

On this clone itself: Other DNA variants within this sample encode the same CDR3. The V and J genes are TRBV5-1 and TRBJ2-1; D remains unclear. Germline V gene data show CDR1 as SGHRS and CDR2 as YFSETQ. This CDR3 contains 12 residues. V gave up 0 bases and J gave up 7 bases, with 5 bases separating them. The CDR3 DNA reads as TGCGCCAGCAGCTTGGTGGATAATGAGCAGTTCTTC. This encodes CASSLVDNEQFF.

Only one count was recorded for this clone. J is TRBJ1-2 and V is TRBV7-8, with D unresolved. The CDR3 runs 14 residues. Per the germline V gene, CDR1 is SGHVS and CDR2 is FQNEAQ. Deletions cut 5 bases from V and 1 base from J, with 11 bases between. CDR3 nucleotide sequence: TGTGCCAGCAGCCTCCGACTGAGTAACTATGGCTACACCTTC. Its translation: CASSLRLSNYGYTF.

In regard to this clone: The sample contains more than one DNA sequence encoding this CDR3. V gene TRBV7-2 combines with J gene TRBJ2-2; no clear D gene. CDR1 and CDR2 (germline): SGHTA, FQGNSA. The length of the CDR3 is 13 residues. The V gene lost 2 bases and the J gene lost 2 bases, with 3 bases spanning the gap. The CDR3 region is CASSLRNTGELFF. In nucleotides, the CDR3 is TGTGCCAGCAGCTTACGTAACACCGGGGAGCTGTTTTTT.

V and J are TRBV5-1 and TRBJ1-5; perhaps TRBD1 as D (5 bases). This CDR3 is 13 amino acids long. Germline V gene data show CDR1 as SGHRS and CDR2 as YFSETQ. V shed 5 bases and J shed 3 bases, with 9 bases lying between them. The DNA of the CDR3 is TGCGCCAGCAGGCGGGACTACAATCAGCCCCAGCATTTT. It is translated as CASRRDYNQPQHF.

The chain uses TRBV6-6 and TRBJ1-1; 7 nucleotides agree with TRBD1. The V and J ends lost 2 bases and 11 bases, in that order; junction bases with no gene match: 5. From germline, CDR1 is MNHNY and CDR2 SVGAGI (reference sequence). The CDR3 extends over 12 amino acids. CDR3 amino acids: CASSYTDRDAFF. The CDR3 DNA reads as TGTGCCAGCAGTTACACCGACAGGGACGCTTTCTTT.

The chain uses TRBV25-1 and TRBJ2-7; 9 positions agree with TRBD1. Germline V gene sequence: CDR1 MGHDK, CDR2 SYGVNS. Trimming took 4 bases from V and 5 from J; bases not matched to a gene: 6. The CDR3 runs 14 residues. CDR3: CASSVGQGLHEQYF. The CDR3 DNA is TGTGCCAGCAGTGTCGGACAGGGGTTGCACGAGCAGTACTTC.

This clone was recorded only once. The V call is TRBV9, the J call TRBJ2-1; D unclear. This CDR3 contains 13 residues. Per germline, CDR1 SGDLS and CDR2 YYNGEE. V was cut by 2 bases and J by 6 bases, with 9 bases left in between. The CDR3 reads CASSVSFINEQFF. In DNA, the CDR3 is TGTGCCAGCAGCGTTTCTTTTATCAATGAGCAGTTCTTC. The whole variable domain, filled in from reference TRBV9 and TRBJ2-1, reads DSGVTQTPKHLITATGQRVTLRCSPRSGDLSVYWYQQSLDQGLQFLIQYYNGEERAKGNILERFSAQQFPDLHSELNLSSLELGDSALYFCASSVSFINEQFFGPGTRLTVL.